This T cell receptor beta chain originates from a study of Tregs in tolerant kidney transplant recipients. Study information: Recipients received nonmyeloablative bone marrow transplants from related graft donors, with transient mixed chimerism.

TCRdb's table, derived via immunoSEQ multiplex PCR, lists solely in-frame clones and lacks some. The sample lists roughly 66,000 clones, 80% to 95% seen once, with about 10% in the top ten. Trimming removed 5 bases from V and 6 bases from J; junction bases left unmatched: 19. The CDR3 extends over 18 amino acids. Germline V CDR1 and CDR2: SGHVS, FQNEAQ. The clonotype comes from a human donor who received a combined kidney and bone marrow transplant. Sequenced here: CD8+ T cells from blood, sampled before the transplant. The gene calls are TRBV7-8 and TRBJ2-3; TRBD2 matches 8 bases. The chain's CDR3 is CASSPLLGGRSLGDTQYF. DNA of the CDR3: TGTGCCAGCAGCCCCCTACTAGGCGGGAGGTCCCTGGGTGATACGCAGTATTTT.